Reported below is one T cell receptor (beta chain). This clone's antigen is unknown. There are no base qualities to consult, and no much larger clone falls within one base. This sample was included in a study of T-cell reconstitution after alpha-beta-depleted transplantation in children (dated by TCRdb to the mid-2010s). Regarding the complete study: The study quantitatively tracked T-cell immune reconstitution after TCRalphabeta/CD19-depleted allogeneic hematopoietic cell transplantation in children using TCR repertoire profiling. The investigation overall reported the following: The apparently early recovery of alphabetaT-cell counts about two months after transplant reportedly depended on only several hundred rapidly expanded clones that came from non-depleted graft cells. The frequencies of hyperexpanded clones fell over the following months, and after one year, T-cell counts and TCRbeta diversity were mostly attributed to newly produced T cells. In some patients, the high TCRbeta diversity seen at day 60 was put down to recipient T cells and intrathymic progenitors that had survived conditioning.

Libraries were constructed by PCR. Reads for this sample came from an Illumina HiSeq 2500. TCR libraries were prepared with molecular barcoding, using unique molecular identifiers to normalize TCRbeta repertoire quantification. TCRdb ran its own pipeline on the public reads, namely fastp trimming at Q25 and MiXCR clone calling, and kept in-frame beta chains. Every CDR3 protein is listed once, alongside the most common genes and DNA of its rows. Present in this sample are fewer than 700,000 distinct CDR3 sequences, 10% to 15% of which were seen just once. The top ten hold about 2% of the sample. CDR1 and CDR2 are drawn from the germline V gene (reference sequence): LNHNV, YYDKDF. The CDR3 measures 16 amino acids from cysteine to phenylalanine. CDR3 DNA is the only sequence kept; it has 48 bases, read in frame from the first base. Trimming costs V 4 bases and J 5 bases, and their ends lie 21 bases apart.

The treatment or condition label on this specimen signifies: allogeneic hematopoietic cell transplantation with graft depleted of TCRalphabeta T cells and CD19 B cells. Transplant recipients were children who received TCRalphabeta/CD19-depleted allogeneic hematopoietic cell grafts. The chain links TRBV15 with TRBJ2-7; the D gene is perhaps TRBD2, from 5 matching bases. The specimen was PBMCs, mostly from graft donor cells, collected 360 days after TCRalphabeta/CD19-depleted stem cell transplant. This TCR was sampled from a male patient younger than 18 who had a stem cell transplant for acute myeloid leukemia, so the T cells may come from the graft donor. This receptor carries the CDR3 CATSKGGFEGKDEQYF. The DNA sequence is given as TGTGCCACCAGCAAAGGTGGATTCGAGGGAAAGGACGAGCAGTACTTC.